The sequence of this T cell receptor (beta chain) was determined in a study of PD-L1 blockade in urothelial cancer. Across the whole study: Patients took up atezolizumab around 2014 at 1,200 mg intravenously every 3 weeks. Before enrollment, 0 to 3 chemotherapy regimens had been given to patients.

Libraries were prepared by immunoSEQ multiplex PCR; TCRdb keeps only in-frame clonotypes and omits some of them. The profile shows some 15,000 clones, around nine tenths of them singletons. Unmatched junction bases numbered 9, after V lost 4 bases and J lost 4 bases. CDR3 length: 17 residues. Per germline, CDR1 MNHNS and CDR2 SASEGT. Patient disease was locally advanced or metastatic urothelial carcinoma. Here the sequenced sample was PBMCs, taken around atezolizumab (anti-PD-L1) treatment. This chain links TRBV6-1 with TRBJ2-6, with 8 nucleotides matching TRBD1. The sequence was collected from a man between 65 and 79 years old with urothelial cancer. As DNA, the CDR3 is TGTGCCAGCAGTGGGACAGGGCGGACCCCCGGGGCCAACGTCCTGACTTTC. This sequence encodes CASSGTGRTPGANVLTF.